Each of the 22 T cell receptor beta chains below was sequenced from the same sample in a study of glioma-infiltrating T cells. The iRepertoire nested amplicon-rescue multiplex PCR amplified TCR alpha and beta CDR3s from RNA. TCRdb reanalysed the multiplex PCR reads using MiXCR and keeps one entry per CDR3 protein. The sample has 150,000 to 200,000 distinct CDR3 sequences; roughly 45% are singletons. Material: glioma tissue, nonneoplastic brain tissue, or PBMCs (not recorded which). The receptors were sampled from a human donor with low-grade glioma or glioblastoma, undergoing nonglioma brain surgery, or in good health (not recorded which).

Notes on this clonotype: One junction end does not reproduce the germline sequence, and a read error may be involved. CDR3 DNA sequence: TGTGCCAGCAGTTTAGTGGGATCCTACAATGATCAGTTCTTC. It yields the protein CASSLVGSYNDQFF. J is TRBJ2-1 and V is TRBV28; D gene ambiguous. Germline CDR1 MDHEN, CDR2 SYDVKM. The CDR3 has 14 residues.

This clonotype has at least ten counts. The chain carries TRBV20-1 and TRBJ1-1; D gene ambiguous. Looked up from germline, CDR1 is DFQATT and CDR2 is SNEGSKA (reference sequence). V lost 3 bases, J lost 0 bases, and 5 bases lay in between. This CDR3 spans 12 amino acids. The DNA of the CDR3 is TGCAGTGCTAGTTACGTGAACACTGAAGCTTTCTTT. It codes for CSASYVNTEAFF.

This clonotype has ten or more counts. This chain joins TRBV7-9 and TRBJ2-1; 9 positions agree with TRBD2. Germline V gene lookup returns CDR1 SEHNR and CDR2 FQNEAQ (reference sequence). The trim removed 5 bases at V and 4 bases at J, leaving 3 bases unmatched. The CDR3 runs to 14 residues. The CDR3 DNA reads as TGTGCCAGCAGCCCTAGCGGGACGTACAATGAGCAGTTCTTC. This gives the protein CASSPSGTYNEQFF.

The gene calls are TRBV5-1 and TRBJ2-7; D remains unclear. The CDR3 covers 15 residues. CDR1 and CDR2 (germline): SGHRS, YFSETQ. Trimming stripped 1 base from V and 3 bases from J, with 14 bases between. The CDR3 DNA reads TGCGCCAGCAGCTTGAGTTGGACCGAGATCTACGAGCAGTACTTC. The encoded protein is CASSLSWTEIYEQYF.

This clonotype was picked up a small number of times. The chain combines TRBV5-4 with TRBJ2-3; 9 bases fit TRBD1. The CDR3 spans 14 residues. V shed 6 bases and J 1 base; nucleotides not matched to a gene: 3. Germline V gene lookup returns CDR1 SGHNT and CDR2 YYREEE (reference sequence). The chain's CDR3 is CASTWDRGTDTQYF. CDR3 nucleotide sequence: TGTGCCAGCACCTGGGACAGGGGCACAGATACGCAGTATTTT. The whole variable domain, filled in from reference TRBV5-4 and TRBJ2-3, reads ETGVTQSPTHLIKTRGQQVTLRCSSQSGHNTVSWYQQALGQGPQFIFQYYREEENGRGNFPPRFSGLQFPNYSSELNVNALELDDSALYLCASTWDRGTDTQYFGPGTRLTVL.

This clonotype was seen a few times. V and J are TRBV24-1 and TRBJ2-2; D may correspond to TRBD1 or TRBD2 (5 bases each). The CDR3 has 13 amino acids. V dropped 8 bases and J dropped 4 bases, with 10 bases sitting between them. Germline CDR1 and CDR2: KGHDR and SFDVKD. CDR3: CATMRGSTGELFF. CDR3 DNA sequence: TGTGCCACCATGAGGGGCAGCACCGGGGAGCTGTTTTTT.

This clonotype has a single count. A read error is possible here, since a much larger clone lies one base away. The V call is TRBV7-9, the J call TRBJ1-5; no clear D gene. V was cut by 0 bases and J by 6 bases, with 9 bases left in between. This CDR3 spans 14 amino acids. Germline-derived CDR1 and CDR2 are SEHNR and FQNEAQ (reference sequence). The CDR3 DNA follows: TGTGCCAGCAGCTTAGCCTCGTATCGTCAGCCCCAGCATTTT. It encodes CASSLASYRQPQHF.

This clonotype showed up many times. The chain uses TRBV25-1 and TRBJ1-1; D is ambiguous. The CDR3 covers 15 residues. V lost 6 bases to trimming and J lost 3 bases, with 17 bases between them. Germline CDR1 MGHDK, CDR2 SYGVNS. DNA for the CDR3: TGTGCCAGCAGATCGGGAGAAAGTGTCTACACTGAAGCTTTCTTT. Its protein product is CASRSGESVYTEAFF.

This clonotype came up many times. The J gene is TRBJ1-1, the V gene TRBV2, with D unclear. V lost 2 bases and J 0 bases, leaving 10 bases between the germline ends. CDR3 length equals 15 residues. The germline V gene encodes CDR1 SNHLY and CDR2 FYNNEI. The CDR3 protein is CASSESGDMNTEAFF. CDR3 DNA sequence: TGTGCCAGCAGTGAATCTGGGGATATGAACACTGAAGCTTTCTTT.

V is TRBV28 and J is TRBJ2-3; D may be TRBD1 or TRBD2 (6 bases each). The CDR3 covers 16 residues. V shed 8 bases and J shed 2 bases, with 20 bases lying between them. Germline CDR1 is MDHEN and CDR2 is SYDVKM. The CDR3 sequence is CASGGRRGRATDTQYF. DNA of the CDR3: TGTGCCAGCGGCGGAAGGAGGGGGAGAGCCACAGATACGCAGTATTTT.

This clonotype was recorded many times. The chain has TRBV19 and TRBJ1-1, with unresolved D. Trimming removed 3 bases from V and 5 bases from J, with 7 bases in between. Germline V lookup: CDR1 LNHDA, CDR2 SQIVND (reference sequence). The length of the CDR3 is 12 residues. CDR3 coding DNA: TGTGCCAGTAGTATTCGGGAGACTGAAGCTTTCTTT. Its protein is CASSIRETEAFF.

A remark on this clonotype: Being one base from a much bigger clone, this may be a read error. The CDR3 is CARSLTRDRGHEQYF. For the CDR3, the DNA is TGTGCCAGGAGCTTAACTCGGGACAGGGGCCACGAGCAGTACTTC. This chain uses TRBV7-9 with TRBJ2-7; 10 nucleotides align to TRBD1. Germline V gives CDR1 SEHNR, CDR2 FQNEAQ (reference sequence). The length of the CDR3 is 15 residues.

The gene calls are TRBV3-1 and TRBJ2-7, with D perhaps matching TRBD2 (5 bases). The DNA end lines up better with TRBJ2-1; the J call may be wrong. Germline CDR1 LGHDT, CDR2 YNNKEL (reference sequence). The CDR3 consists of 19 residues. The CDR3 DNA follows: TGTGCCAGCAGCCAAGATCTGCCTTGTAGCGCGAGCGTTCGAAGTGAGCAGTTCTTC. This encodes CASSQDLPCSASVRSEQFF.

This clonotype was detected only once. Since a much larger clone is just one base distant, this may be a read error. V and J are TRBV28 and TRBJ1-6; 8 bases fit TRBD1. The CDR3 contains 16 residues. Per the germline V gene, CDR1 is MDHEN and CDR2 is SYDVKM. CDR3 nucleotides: TGTGCCAGCAGCCCGGACAGGGCTTCCAATAATTCACCCCTCAACTTT. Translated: CASSPDRASNNSPLNF.

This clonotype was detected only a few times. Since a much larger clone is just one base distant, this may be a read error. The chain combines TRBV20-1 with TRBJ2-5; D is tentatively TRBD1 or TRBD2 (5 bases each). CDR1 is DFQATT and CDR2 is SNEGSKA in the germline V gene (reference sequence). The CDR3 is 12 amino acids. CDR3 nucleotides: TGCAGTGCTAGCTTAGAGGTCGGGACCCGGTACTTC. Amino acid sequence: CSASLEVGTRYF.

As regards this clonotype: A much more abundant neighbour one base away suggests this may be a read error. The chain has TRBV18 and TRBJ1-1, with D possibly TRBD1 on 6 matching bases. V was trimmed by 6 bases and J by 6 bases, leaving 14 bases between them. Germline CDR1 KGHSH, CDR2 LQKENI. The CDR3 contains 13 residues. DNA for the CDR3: TGTGCCAGCTCGCGGGGGGGGCACGCTGAAGCTTTCTTT. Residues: CASSRGGHAEAFF.

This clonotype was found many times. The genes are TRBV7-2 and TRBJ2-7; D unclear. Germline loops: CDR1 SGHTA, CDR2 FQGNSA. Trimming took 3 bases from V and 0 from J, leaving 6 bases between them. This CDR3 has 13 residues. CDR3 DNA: TGTGCCAGCAGCTTTACGTACTCCTACGAGCAGTACTTC. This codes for CASSFTYSYEQYF.

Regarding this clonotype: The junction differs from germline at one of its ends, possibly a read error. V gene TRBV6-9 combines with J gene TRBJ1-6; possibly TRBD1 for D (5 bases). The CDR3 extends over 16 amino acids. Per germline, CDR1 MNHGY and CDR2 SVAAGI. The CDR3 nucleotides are TGTGCCAGCAGTTACAGGACGGGACGGATTAATTCACACCTCCACTTT. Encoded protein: CASSYRTGRINSHLHF.

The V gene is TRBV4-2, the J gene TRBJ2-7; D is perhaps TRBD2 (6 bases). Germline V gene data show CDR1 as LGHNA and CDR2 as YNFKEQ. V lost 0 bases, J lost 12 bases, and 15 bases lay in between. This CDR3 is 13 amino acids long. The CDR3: CASSQDRLEVPYF. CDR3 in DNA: TGTGCCAGCAGCCAAGATCGACTAGAAGTTCCGTACTTC.

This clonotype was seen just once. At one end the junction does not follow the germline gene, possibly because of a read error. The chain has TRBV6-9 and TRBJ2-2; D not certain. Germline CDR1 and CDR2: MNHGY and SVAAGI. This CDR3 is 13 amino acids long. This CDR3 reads CASKETATWELFF. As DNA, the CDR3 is TGCGCCAGCAAAGAGACGGCAACCTGGGAGCTGTTTTTT.

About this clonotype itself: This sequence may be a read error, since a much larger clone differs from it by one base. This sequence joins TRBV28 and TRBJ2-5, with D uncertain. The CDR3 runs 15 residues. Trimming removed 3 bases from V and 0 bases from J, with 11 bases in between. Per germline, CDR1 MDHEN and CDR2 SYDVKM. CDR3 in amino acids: CASSFGRLHQETQYF. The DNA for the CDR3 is TGTGCCAGCAGTTTTGGCAGGCTCCACCAAGAGACCCAGTACTTC.

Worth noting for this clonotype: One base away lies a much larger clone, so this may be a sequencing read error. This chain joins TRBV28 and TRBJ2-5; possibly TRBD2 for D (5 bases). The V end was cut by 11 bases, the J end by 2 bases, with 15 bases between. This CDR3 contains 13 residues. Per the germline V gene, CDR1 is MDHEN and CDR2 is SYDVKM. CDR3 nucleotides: TGTGCCGCAAGCGGTGGTGGACAAGAGACCCAGTACTTC. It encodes CAASGGGQETQYF.